This T cell receptor beta chain was recovered during a study of cytomegalovirus exposure and HLA in healthy donors (dated by TCRdb to 2015 to 2018). Looking at the study overall: An earlier analysis of roughly 500 of the donors reported 276 Gb of sequence data and about 120 million unique TCR beta sequences obtained from about 200 million T cells. About 280 gigabases of sequencing data and approximately 93 million unique TCR sequences were included in an early release covering over 600 HLA-typed donors. The genetic ancestry cluster associated with self-reported Caucasian donors included about 84% of the 300 to 450 genotyped donors. The study aimed to test whether cataloging public T cell receptors could reveal signatures of past pathogen exposure. The T cell repertoires of some 700 subjects were profiled by immunosequencing and related to cytomegalovirus serostatus. A separate validation cohort of 100 to 150 different subjects was used in addition to the approximately 700-subject first cohort. To predict cytomegalovirus infection status, the study combined high-throughput TCR immunosequencing, statistical association of individual TCRs with disease status, and machine learning. A later analysis re-examined previously published TCR beta repertoires from just over 650 donors and added high-resolution HLA genotyping to investigate patterns of TCR occurrence. Rather than drawing on any new phenotypic data, the later analysis identified candidate immune exposures from TCR beta sequences and the way those sequences occurred across donors. To decide whether each TCR beta V gene segment behaved as functional or pseudogenic, an earlier analysis of some 600 of the donors relied on high-throughput TCR beta sequencing. Donor age, sex, ethnicity and CMV serostatus were compiled together with the repertoire data. A later genetic analysis used genome-wide SNP genotypes for about 60% of the roughly 700 donors, treating that subset as a discovery cohort. All discovery cohort repertoires had been generated using a single sequencing platform. HLA typing included class I and class II loci at four-digit resolution. The number of donors typed differed by locus, with roughly 620-630 for A, B, C, DRB1 and DQB1, around 500 for DQA1, 600 to 610 for DPA1, and around 460 for DPB1. Because of strong linkage in the cohort, roughly five DR-DQ haplotypes were treated as single units for association and clustering. Among 300 to 500 genotyped donors of the cohort, an average of roughly 230,000 unique TCR beta nucleotide sequences was sequenced per donor, of which about 18% were non-productive.

General study outcomes and caveats: According to a later genetic analysis, donors in an Asian-associated ancestry cluster had fewer N-insertions in productive TCRs than the approximately 630-donor mean. While some public TCRs were present in many individuals, most TCR sequences turned up only very rarely across donors. When HLA alleles, especially DR and DQ, strongly co-occurred, TCR associations were difficult to assign to individual alleles. Correlated functional status among segregating V segments might be attributable to linkage disequilibrium, but an unknown experimental factor could not be ruled out. Broadly in line with IMGT annotations, most TCR beta V segments showed up in productive rearrangements about 87% or about 30% of the time in an earlier analysis of several hundred of the donors. A total of roughly 160 TCR beta chains were listed by the study as associated with cytomegalovirus. According to the authors, the approach could potentially be generalized to other disease states and immunological phenotypes. The earlier analysis of some 560 of the donors excluded some 16 rarely observed V segments, including chromosome 9 orphons, because counts were too low. In a later analysis, HLA-associated TCR beta chains were found to be more clonally expanded and to have lower generation probabilities than equally common non-associated chains. The sequencing pipeline was judged likely to have produced a cluster of highly shared sequence variants as a technical artifact. HLA typing was unavailable for some donors at each locus, so association tests used only the typed subset. Three of the identified cytomegalovirus-associated TCR beta chains were confirmed in vitro to be specific for cytomegalovirus antigens. A later analysis reported that several top co-occurrence clusters appeared linked to parvovirus B19, influenza, CMV and Epstein-Barr virus. According to a later analysis, most CMV-associated TCR beta chains appeared to be HLA-restricted, and the HLA associations seemed to be driven largely by CMV exposure. In this cohort, only TCR beta chains were sequenced, and detectable features were limited by the absence of alpha or paired-chain data. The only immune exposure information available for the cohort was CMV serostatus. Some IMGT-functional V segments, including TRBV6-2 and TRBV6-3, could not be told apart with the 87-base-pair reads, so those segments were excluded. In a later genetic analysis, a missense DCLRE1C variant was associated with V-gene and J-gene trimming of TCR beta chains, and the association was replicated in an independent cohort. A further reported finding was that TCR beta sequences accurately predicted the HLA-A and HLA-B alleles for most subjects in the first cohort. In a later analysis, some 17,000 TCR beta sequences were associated with specific HLA alleles at a false discovery rate of 0.05. Sequencing depth was assumed to be roughly uniform across donors in the presence/absence analyses, though that assumption may not hold. The classifier was reported to diagnose cytomegalovirus status with high specificity and sensitivity in both the original and validation cohorts. In a later analysis, TCR association rates were found to vary across HLA loci, with the most associated TCRs seen for DRB1 alleles and the fewest for HLA-C alleles.

Library method: the immunoSEQ multiplex PCR assay. The multiplex PCR relied on a mix of 60 forward primers for TCR Vbeta segments and 13 reverse primers for TCR Jbeta segments. A multiplex PCR assay on genomic DNA amplified the CDR3 region of rearranged TCR beta genes. The amplified TCR beta libraries were sequenced on the Illumina HiSeq System as 87-base-pair reads. The study's own analysis went as follows. Across the 700 or so repertoires, a later analysis counted tens of millions of unique TCR beta chains, roughly 11 million of which were shared by at least two donors. A nearest-neighbor algorithm error-corrected the raw reads and collapsed the reads into unique sequences, merging closely related sequences to remove PCR and sequencing errors. CDR3 sequences were aligned to IMGT reference sequences to assign V, D and J gene segments. For a sequence to be retained, a match of at least six nucleotides to both a V gene segment and a J gene segment was required. A rearrangement was called productive if the CDR3 had no stop codons and remained in frame with V and J, and every other rearrangement was called non-productive. Following IMGT convention, CDR3 was defined as the stretch from the second conserved V-encoded cysteine to the conserved J-encoded phenylalanine. The earlier analysis of 587 of the donors excluded sequences that lacked an unambiguous match to a single V gene segment. In an earlier analysis of a few hundred of the donors, V segments were called functional above 56.7% productive rearrangements and were called segregating when the between-donor standard deviation exceeded 5%. A statistical classification framework was developed to diagnose cytomegalovirus status using the catalog of TCR beta chain sequences. A later analysis assigned V and J genes by comparing TCR nucleotide sequences with IMGT/GENE-DB human TR gene sequences. Using the TCRdist pipeline, a later analysis assigned CDR3 sequences along with most-parsimonious VDJ recombination scenarios. In a later analysis, each TCR beta chain was defined by its CDR3 amino acid sequence together with its V-gene family, and reads lacking a unique V-gene family were excluded. A later analysis removed 592 highly shared, low-generation-probability nucleotide sequences to deal with suspected cross-contamination and a sequencing artifact. For each public chain, a later analysis derived a clonal expansion index from normalized ranks of inferred template counts within each repertoire. Generation probabilities in a later analysis came from a VDJ recombination model fitted to out-of-frame rearrangements, and those results were checked against IGoR. Hypergeometric tests were used in a later analysis to score TCR-TCR, TCR-HLA and TCR-CMV co-occurrence, with a repertoire-size bias correction applied to the TCR pairs. To estimate false discovery rates, a later analysis permuted the HLA or CMV assignments 20 times. In a later analysis, co-occurring TCRs were grouped with DBSCAN, and TCRdist sequence similarity was added when clustering was performed within HLA-allele-positive subsets. Repertoires with fewer than 30,000 or more than 120,000 public chains were left out of co-occurrence clustering, as were five repertoires with anomalous nucleotide sharing. Sourced from immuneACCESS, this table was stored by TCRdb with only in-frame sequences that have V and J called. A share of the clones is absent; for the studies checked, an unresolved V gene accounts for under half, and the remainder has no known explanation. That table supplies the V and J calls and clone size; D and trimming were determined from the DNA. The sample includes roughly 100,000 clones, with about 62% observed a single time. More than 4.5% of the sample lies in the top ten.

This clone appeared a single time. What this receptor recognizes is not known. The record has no base qualities; no much larger clone is one base away. V loses 1 base, J loses 3 bases, and the germline ends lie 12 bases apart. Based on the germline V gene (reference sequence), the CDR1 and CDR2 sequences are SEHNR and FQNEAQ. The CDR3 measures 16 amino acids from cysteine to phenylalanine. The sequence is cut down to CDR3 DNA, 48 bases in frame from base 1. The cohort consisted of hundreds of healthy bone marrow donors. At the time of sampling, all cohort members were nominally healthy, though unrecorded immune exposures were likely present. CMV serostatus was positive for more than 250 and negative for about 50% of the roughly 700 cohort members, and was not recorded for this donor. A peripheral blood sample was collected from each donor, and TCR beta sequencing was performed on peripheral blood mononuclear cells. Genomic DNA extraction from the blood cell samples was performed with the Qiagen DNeasy Blood Extraction Kit.

The receptor comes from a human donor in good health. Sequenced input: PBMCs. Here the chain combines TRBV7-9 and TRBJ1-4; the D region possibly corresponds to TRBD1 (5 bases align). Read as DNA, the sequence is TGTGCCAGCAGCTTAGGGGGAGGGGCCCCTAATGAAAAACTGTTTTTT. It codes for CASSLGGGAPNEKLFF.